The 22 T cell receptor beta chains presented below share a single source sample, sequenced in a study of blood T cell repertoires in COVID-19. Sequencing used immunoSEQ multiplex PCR; TCRdb keeps in-frame clones, though not all of them. The sample includes about 200,000 clones, roughly 80% of them seen just once. Material: peripheral blood. These receptors came from a woman over 75 with acute or convalescent COVID-19.

The chain couples TRBV5-4 to TRBJ1-6; 8 nucleotides align to TRBD1. V lost 3 bases and J lost 7; bases outside the gene matches: 9. CDR1 is SGHNT and CDR2 is YYREEE in the germline V gene (reference sequence). The length of the CDR3 is 16 residues. DNA of the CDR3: TGTGCCAGCAGCTATTATGGGACAGGATCAAATTCACCCCTCCACTTT. Translation: CASSYYGTGSNSPLHF. Full variable domain (rest looked up from reference TRBV5-4 and TRBJ1-6): ETGVTQSPTHLIKTRGQQVTLRCSSQSGHNTVSWYQQALGQGPQFIFQYYREEENGRGNFPPRFSGLQFPNYSSELNVNALELDDSALYLCASSYYGTGSNSPLHFGNGTRLTVT.

The J gene is TRBJ2-4, the V gene TRBV28, with a weak D call TRBD2 (5 bases). Germline V gene data show CDR1 as MDHEN and CDR2 as SYDVKM. Deletions cut 5 bases from V and 2 bases from J, with 10 bases between. The length of the CDR3 is 14 residues. CDR3 protein: CASSRTGTKNIQYF. The CDR3 DNA sequence: TGTGCCAGCAGTCGGACTGGTACCAAAAACATTCAGTACTTC.

This clone appeared a single time. This chain links TRBV19 with TRBJ2-1, with TRBD1 matching over 9 bases. V trimming: 6 bases; J trimming: 7 bases; junction bases outside the gene matches: 7. The CDR3 covers 14 residues. Germline values: CDR1 LNHDA, CDR2 SQIVND (reference sequence). This CDR3 is CASRADRGTNEQFF. The CDR3 region has the DNA TGTGCCAGTAGAGCCGACAGGGGGACGAATGAGCAGTTCTTC. The whole variable domain, filled in from reference TRBV19 and TRBJ2-1, reads DGGITQSPKYLFRKEGQNVTLSCEQNLNHDAMYWYRQDPGQGLRLIYYSQIVNDFQKGDIAEGYSVSREKKESFPLTVTSAQKNPTAFYLCASRADRGTNEQFFGPGTRLTVL.

The rearrangement joins TRBV19 to TRBJ1-1; TRBD1 matches 7 bases. V dropped 1 base and J dropped 10; count of bases not matched to a gene: 6. Per germline, CDR1 LNHDA and CDR2 SQIVND (reference sequence). The CDR3 consists of 13 residues. This CDR3 reads CASSIGPTGPAFF. Written as DNA, the CDR3 is TGTGCCAGTAGTATAGGTCCGACAGGGCCAGCTTTCTTT.

V gene TRBV29-1 combines with J gene TRBJ2-7; 7 nucleotides align to TRBD2. The germline V gene encodes CDR1 SQVTM and CDR2 ANQGSEA. Trimming removed 7 bases from V and 6 bases from J; junction bases left unmatched: 6. The CDR3 contains 11 residues. CDR3 amino acids: CSAGLVLEQYF. CDR3 in DNA: TGCAGCGCCGGACTAGTTCTCGAGCAGTACTTC.

The V and J genes are TRBV12-3 or TRBV12-4 and TRBJ1-2; D gene ambiguous. Trimming took off 5 bases at V and 3 bases at J, with 7 bases between the two ends. The CDR3 totals 12 residues. The CDR3 DNA is TGTGCCAGCAGTACCGGGGACTATGGCTACACCTTC. Its protein is CASSTGDYGYTF.

The chain uses TRBV10-3 and TRBJ1-2; tentatively, D is TRBD1 (5 bases). Germline CDR1 and CDR2: ENHRY and SYGVKD. The CDR3 has 13 residues. The V and J ends lost 9 bases and 4 bases respectively, with 15 bases between them. CDR3 nucleotides: TGTGCCATGACCCTGGGGACTGCCTATGGCTACACCTTC. It codes for CAMTLGTAYGYTF.

CDR3 protein: CASSQVLMTGGDSPLHF. The CDR3, as DNA: TGCGCCAGCAGCCAAGTTCTAATGACAGGGGGTGATTCACCCCTCCACTTT. The chain uses TRBV4-1 and TRBJ1-6; 9 nucleotides agree with TRBD1. V lost 1 base to trimming and J lost 8 bases; unmatched junction nucleotides: 9. CDR3 length: 17 residues. Germline V CDR1 and CDR2: MGHRA, YSYEKL.

The chain joins TRBV7-9 to TRBJ1-4, with D possibly matching TRBD1 (5 bases). This CDR3 is 13 amino acids long. In germline, CDR1 is SEHNR, CDR2 FQNEAQ (reference sequence). V gave up 2 bases and J gave up 7 bases, with 8 bases separating them. The CDR3 bases are TGTGCCAGCAGCTTAATCCAGGGTGAAAAACTGTTTTTT. It translates to CASSLIQGEKLFF.

The CDR3 DNA is TGTGCCACCAGCAGGCCGGACAGGGGCGGGGGTAACTATGGCTACACCTTC. Translating gives CATSRPDRGGGNYGYTF. V and J are TRBV15 and TRBJ1-2; 9 nucleotides match TRBD1. V lost 3 bases and J lost 1; bases outside the gene matches: 9. The CDR3 has 17 amino acids. CDR1 and CDR2 (germline): LNHNV, YYDKDF (reference sequence).

The V gene is TRBV6-4, the J gene TRBJ2-2; the D is unclear. Germline CDR1 reads MRHNA; CDR2 reads SNTAGT. The CDR3 totals 13 residues. Trimming shortened V by 6 bases and J by 1 base, and 6 bases separated the two germline ends. The CDR3 loop reads CASSRQNTGELFF. The CDR3 coding sequence is TGTGCCAGCAGCAGACAGAACACCGGGGAGCTGTTTTTT.

The chain uses TRBV29-1 and TRBJ1-1, with TRBD1 identical over 10 bases. V trimming: 7 bases; J trimming: 3 bases; junction bases outside the gene matches: 8. Germline V gene lookup returns CDR1 SQVTM and CDR2 ANQGSEA. This CDR3 spans 14 amino acids. The CDR3 DNA sequence: TGCAGCGCCTCGACAGGGGGCAAGGACACTGAAGCTTTCTTT. Translating it yields CSASTGGKDTEAFF.

V and J are TRBV30 and TRBJ2-7; 7 bases line up with TRBD1. The CDR3 is made up of 14 amino acids. CDR1 is GTSNPN, CDR2 SVGIG, per germline (reference sequence). Trimming removed 2 bases from V and 4 bases from J; junction bases left unmatched: 8. Here the CDR3 reads CAWSPRTGVYEQYF. The DNA for the CDR3 is TGTGCCTGGAGTCCTCGGACAGGTGTGTACGAGCAGTACTTC.

The chain uses TRBV11-2 and TRBJ2-7; D possibly corresponds to TRBD2 (6 bases). CDR3 length: 14 amino acids. Germline V gives CDR1 SGHAT, CDR2 FQNNGV. The V and J ends lost 2 bases and 7 bases respectively, with 15 bases between them. CDR3 sequence: CASSLIAEGLEQYF. DNA for the CDR3: TGTGCCAGCAGCTTAATTGCGGAGGGGCTGGAGCAGTACTTC.

The chain combines TRBV6-2 or TRBV6-3 with TRBJ1-6; 7 bases are a match to TRBD1. V was pared by 1 base and J by 7 bases, with 4 bases of the junction left unmatched. The CDR3 is made up of 15 amino acids. The V gene's germline CDR1 is MNHEY and CDR2 SVGEGT. The CDR3 loop reads CASSYLGQQNSPLHF. CDR3 nucleotides: TGTGCCAGCAGTTACTTGGGACAGCAGAATTCACCCCTCCACTTT.

The chain employs TRBV7-2 and TRBJ2-1, with TRBD2 matching over 8 bases. This CDR3 is built from 15 residues. Germline V lookup: CDR1 SGHTA, CDR2 FQGNSA. J lost 5 bases, V lost 3 bases, and 6 bases had no gene match. Here the CDR3 reads CASSFMAGGHNEQFF. The DNA for the CDR3 is TGTGCCAGCAGCTTTATGGCGGGAGGCCACAATGAGCAGTTCTTC.

This clone was counted at least ten times. V and J are TRBV24-1 and TRBJ2-7, with 8 bases identical to TRBD1. CDR3 length: 14 amino acids. Germline CDR1 and CDR2: KGHDR and SFDVKD. J gave up 5 bases and V 3 bases, and 5 bases lay outside the gene matches. The CDR3 DNA is TGTGCCACCAGTGATCCGGGACAGGTCAACGAGCAGTACTTC. It is translated as CATSDPGQVNEQYF.

The chain links TRBV18 to TRBJ1-5; 10 positions match TRBD1. Germline CDR1 and CDR2: KGHSH and LQKENI. The CDR3 loop spans 17 amino acids. The junction had 9 bases not matched to a gene; V was cut back by 4 bases and J by 3 bases. Written as DNA, the CDR3 is TGTGCCAGCTCACATAGCTTGACAGGGGGCATCAATCAGCCCCAGCATTTT. Amino acids: CASSHSLTGGINQPQHF.

Comments on this clone: The sample contains more than one DNA sequence encoding this CDR3. The gene calls are TRBV5-1 and TRBJ1-3; TRBD1 aligns across 9 bases. J gave up 4 bases and V 4 bases, and 3 bases lay outside the gene matches. Germline CDR1 and CDR2: SGHRS and YFSETQ. The CDR3 contains 14 residues. The CDR3 protein is CASSLGQGGNTIYF. CDR3 DNA sequence: TGCGCCAGCAGCCTAGGACAGGGGGGAAACACCATATATTTT.

The chain joins TRBV30 to TRBJ1-2; 9 bases map to TRBD1. The CDR3 covers 15 residues. The V and J ends lost 4 bases and 7 bases, in that order; junction bases with no gene match: 13. CDR1 is GTSNPN and CDR2 is SVGIG in the germline V gene (reference sequence). CDR3 nucleotide sequence: TGTGCCTGGAACAGCCGAGGGACAGGGCATTTTGGCTACACCTTC. Translating gives CAWNSRGTGHFGYTF.

The chain employs TRBV5-4 and TRBJ2-1, with 10 bases that match TRBD2. CDR1 is SGHNT and CDR2 is YYREEE in the germline V gene (reference sequence). V was pared by 4 bases and J by 2 bases, with 3 bases of the junction left unmatched. This CDR3 has 15 residues. The chain's CDR3 is CASSRGLAAYNEQFF. The CDR3 DNA is TGTGCCAGCAGCCGAGGACTAGCGGCCTACAATGAGCAGTTCTTC.

In regard to this clone: This sample also contains other DNA sequences that code for the same CDR3. The chain recombines TRBV7-2 with TRBJ2-7, with 7 nucleotides matching TRBD1. With V trimmed by 6 bases and J by 2 bases, 7 bases remained unmatched. The CDR3 is 14 residues long. Germline V gives CDR1 SGHTA, CDR2 FQGNSA. Here the CDR3 DNA reads TGTGCCAGCAGTTCCGGGACAGTGACCTACGAGCAGTACTTC. Translating it yields CASSSGTVTYEQYF. Based on the CDR3 plus reference TRBV7-2 and TRBJ2-7, the full variable domain is GAGVSQSPSNKVTEKGKDVELRCDPISGHTALYWYRQSLGQGLEFLIYFQGNSAPDKSGLPSDRFSAERTGGSVSTLTIQRTQQEDSAVYLCASSSGTVTYEQYFGPGTRLTVT.